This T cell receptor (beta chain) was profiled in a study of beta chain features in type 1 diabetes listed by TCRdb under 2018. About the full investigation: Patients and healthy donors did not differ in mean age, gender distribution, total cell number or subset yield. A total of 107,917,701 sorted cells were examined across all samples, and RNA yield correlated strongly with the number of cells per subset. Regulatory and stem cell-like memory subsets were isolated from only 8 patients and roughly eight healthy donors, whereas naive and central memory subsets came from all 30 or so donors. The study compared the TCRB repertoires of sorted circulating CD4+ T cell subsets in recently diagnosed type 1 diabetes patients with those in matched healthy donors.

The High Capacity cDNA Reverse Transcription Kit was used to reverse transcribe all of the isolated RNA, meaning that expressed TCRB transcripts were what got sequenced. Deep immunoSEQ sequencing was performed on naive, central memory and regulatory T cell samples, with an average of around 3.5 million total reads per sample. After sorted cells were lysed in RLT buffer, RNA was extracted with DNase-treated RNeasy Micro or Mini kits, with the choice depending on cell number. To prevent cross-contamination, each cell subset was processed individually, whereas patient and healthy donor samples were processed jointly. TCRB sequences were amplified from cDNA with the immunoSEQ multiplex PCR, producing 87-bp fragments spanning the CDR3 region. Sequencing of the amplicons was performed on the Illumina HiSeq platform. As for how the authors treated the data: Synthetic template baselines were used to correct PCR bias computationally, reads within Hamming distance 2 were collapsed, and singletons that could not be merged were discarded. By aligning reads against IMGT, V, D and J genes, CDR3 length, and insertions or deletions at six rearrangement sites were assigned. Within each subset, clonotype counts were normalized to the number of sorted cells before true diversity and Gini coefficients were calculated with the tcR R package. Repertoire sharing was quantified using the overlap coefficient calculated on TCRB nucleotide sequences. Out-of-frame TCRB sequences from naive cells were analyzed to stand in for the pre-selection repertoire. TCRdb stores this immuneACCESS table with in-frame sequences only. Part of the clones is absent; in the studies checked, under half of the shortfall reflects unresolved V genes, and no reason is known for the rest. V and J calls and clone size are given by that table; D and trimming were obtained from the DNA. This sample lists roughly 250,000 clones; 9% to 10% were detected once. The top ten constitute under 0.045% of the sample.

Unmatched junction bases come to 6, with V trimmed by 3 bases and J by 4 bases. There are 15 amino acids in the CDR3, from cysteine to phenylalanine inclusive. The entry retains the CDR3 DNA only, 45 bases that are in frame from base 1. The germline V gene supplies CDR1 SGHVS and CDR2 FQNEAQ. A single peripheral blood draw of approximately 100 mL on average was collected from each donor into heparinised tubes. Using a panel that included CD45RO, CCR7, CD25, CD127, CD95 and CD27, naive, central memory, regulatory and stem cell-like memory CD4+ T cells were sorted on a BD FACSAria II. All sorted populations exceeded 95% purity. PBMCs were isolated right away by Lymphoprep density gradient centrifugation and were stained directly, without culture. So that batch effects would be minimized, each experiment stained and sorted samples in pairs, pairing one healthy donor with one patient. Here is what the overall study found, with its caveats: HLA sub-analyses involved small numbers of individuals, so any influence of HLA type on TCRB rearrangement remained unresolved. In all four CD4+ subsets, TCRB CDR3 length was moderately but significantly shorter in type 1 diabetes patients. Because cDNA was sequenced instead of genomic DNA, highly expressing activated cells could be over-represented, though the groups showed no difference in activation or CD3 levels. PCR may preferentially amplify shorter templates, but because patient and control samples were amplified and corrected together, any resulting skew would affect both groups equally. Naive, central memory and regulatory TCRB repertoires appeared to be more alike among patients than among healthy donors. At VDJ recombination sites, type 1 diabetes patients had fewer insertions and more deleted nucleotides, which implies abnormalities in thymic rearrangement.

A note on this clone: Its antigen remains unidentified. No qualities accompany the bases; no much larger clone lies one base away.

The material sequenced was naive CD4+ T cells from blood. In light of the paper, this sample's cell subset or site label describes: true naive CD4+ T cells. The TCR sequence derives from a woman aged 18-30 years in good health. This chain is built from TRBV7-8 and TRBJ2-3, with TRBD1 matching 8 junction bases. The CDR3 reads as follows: CASSLTGEFADTQYF. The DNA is TGTGCCAGCAGCTTGACAGGGGAGTTCGCAGATACGCAGTATTTT.